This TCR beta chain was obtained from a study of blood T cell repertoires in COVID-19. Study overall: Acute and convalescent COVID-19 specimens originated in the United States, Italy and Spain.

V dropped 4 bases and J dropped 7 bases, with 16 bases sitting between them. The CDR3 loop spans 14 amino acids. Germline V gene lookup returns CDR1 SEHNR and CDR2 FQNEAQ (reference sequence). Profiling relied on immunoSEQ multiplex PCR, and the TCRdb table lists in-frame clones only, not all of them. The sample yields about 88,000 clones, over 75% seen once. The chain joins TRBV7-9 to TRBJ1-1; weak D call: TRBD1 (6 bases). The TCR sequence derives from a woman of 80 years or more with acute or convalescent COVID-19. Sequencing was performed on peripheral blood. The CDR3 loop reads CASSYGVQGIEAFF. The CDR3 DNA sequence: TGTGCCAGCAGCTATGGGGTCCAGGGGATTGAAGCTTTCTTT.